The present T cell receptor (beta chain) was sequenced within a study of blood T cell repertoires in COVID-19. Study as a whole: From T cells, B-cell-depleted T cells, or PBMCs came the material, which was cDNA or gDNA.

V lost 4 bases to trimming and J lost 9 bases; unmatched junction nucleotides: 17. The CDR3 spans 17 residues. CDR1 and CDR2 from the germline V gene are LNHDA and SQIVND (reference sequence). Profiling relied on immunoSEQ multiplex PCR, and the TCRdb table lists in-frame clones only, not all of them. The table shows roughly 250,000 clones, with roughly 86% occurring only once. Assignment of participants to cohorts was predicated upon participant-reported clinical history. Sample: PBMCs or T cells enriched from blood (not recorded which). V usage is TRBV19 and J usage is TRBJ1-5; 8 bases line up with TRBD1. This clonotype originated in a woman aged 40-49 years with acute COVID-19. The CDR3 DNA is TGTGCCAGTAGTACACCTCCGAGGACAGGGTTGTATCGGCCCCAGCATTTT. It encodes CASSTPPRTGLYRPQHF.